Sequencing of this T cell receptor beta chain was carried out in a study of cytotoxic CD8 clonotypes in ibrutinib-treated CLL. Overall study context: Outcomes included 25 or so partial and 2 complete responses; after median roughly 65 months, 14 stayed remitted and about twelve progressed. Average yields of 255,043 productive templates and tens of thousands of productive rearrangements characterized the samples.

As to this clone: No antigen is known for it.

Study-wide points: At the start, clonality exceeded age-matched healthy donors and followed circulating CD8+ T-cell counts.

Investigators sought sequencing depths of between 1 in 200,000 and 1 in 1 million T cells. This table comes from immunoSEQ multiplex PCR, and its TCRdb copy is limited to in-frame clones, with some not included. This sample yields around 310,000 clones, of which roughly 85% are seen a single time; 5% to 7% belongs to the top ten. Germline V gives CDR1 MDHEN, CDR2 SYDVKM. V shed 5 bases, J shed 4 bases, and the junction held 9 bases outside the gene matches. CDR3 length: 16 amino acids. This rearrangement joins TRBV28 to TRBJ2-3; 10 positions match TRBD2. This specimen consisted of PBMCs, obtained before ibrutinib treatment. The receptor was isolated from a human donor with chronic lymphocytic leukemia. As DNA, the CDR3 is TGTGCCAGCAGTCTCCTGGTAGCGGGAGGATCAGATACGCAGTATTTT. This gives the protein CASSLLVAGGSDTQYF.